Listed here are 20 T cell receptor beta chains from one sample, sequenced in a study of T-cell reconstitution after alpha-beta-depleted transplantation in children (dated by TCRdb to 2016 to 2018). The protocol used for the library was PCR. Sequencing was performed on an Illumina HiSeq 2500. Molecular barcoding was employed in the preparation of TCR libraries, with unique molecular identifiers being used to normalize TCRbeta repertoire quantification. Using fastp trimming at Q25 and MiXCR clonotype assembly, TCRdb reanalyzed the public sequencing data and kept in-frame beta chains. A single entry per CDR3 protein holds the most common genes and DNA from its merged rows. The sample data list about 160,000 distinct CDR3 sequences, and more than 9.5% of these were observed just once. Approximately 13% of the sample lies in the top ten. The treatment or condition label, as the study defines it: allogeneic hematopoietic cell transplantation with graft depleted of TCRalphabeta T cells and CD19 B cells.

The sequencing used PBMCs, collected before TCRalphabeta/CD19-depleted stem cell transplant. The receptors were gathered from a boy younger than 10 with acute myeloid leukemia, due to receive a stem cell transplant.

This clonotype was recorded many times. The V call is TRBV7-9, the J call TRBJ1-4; D remains unclear. The CDR3 has 17 amino acids. Germline lookup yields CDR1 SEHNR and CDR2 FQNEAQ (reference sequence). Trimming took 4 bases from V and 2 from J, leaving 17 bases between them. CDR3 bases: TGTGCCAGCAGCTCCCCATCTCATAGGGATACTAATGAAAAACTGTTTTTT. Translation: CASSSPSHRDTNEKLFF.

Ten or more counts support this clonotype. CDR3 region: CASSPIGQTSFYGYTF. Written as DNA, the CDR3 is TGTGCCAGCTCACCAATAGGACAGACCTCCTTCTATGGCTACACCTTC. The rearrangement links TRBV18 to TRBJ1-2; D may be TRBD1 (6 bases). CDR1 is KGHSH, CDR2 LQKENI, per germline. V lost 2 bases and J lost 4, with 17 bases in between. CDR3 length equals 16 residues.

The V gene is TRBV7-9, the J gene TRBJ2-5; D gene unclear. V was trimmed by 1 base and J by 0 bases, leaving 6 bases between them. CDR1 and CDR2 from the germline V gene are SEHNR and FQNEAQ (reference sequence). This CDR3 has 14 residues. The CDR3 DNA reads TGTGCCAGCAGCTTAGGATGGAACCAAGAGACCCAGTACTTC. Translation gives CASSLGWNQETQYF. Based on the CDR3 plus reference TRBV7-9 and TRBJ2-5, the full variable domain is DTGVSQNPRHKITKRGQNVTFRCDPISEHNRLYWYRQTLGQGPEFLTYFQNEAQLEKSRLLSDRFSAERPKGSFSTLEIQRTEQGDSAMYLCASSLGWNQETQYFGPGTRLLVL.

The gene calls are TRBV7-2 and TRBJ1-1; the D is unclear. The CDR3 runs to 14 residues. Germline CDR1 and CDR2: SGHTA and FQGNSA. Between the trimmed V and J ends, which lost 5 bases and 4 bases, there was a span of 14 bases. The DNA of the CDR3 is TGTGCCAGCAGCCATGGTAGGGTTTCCACTGAAGCTTTCTTT. Protein: CASSHGRVSTEAFF.

Many counts were recorded for this clonotype. The chain carries TRBV12-3 or TRBV12-4 and TRBJ2-1; tentatively, D is TRBD1 or TRBD2 (5 bases each). Trimming shortened V by 2 bases and J by 4 bases, and 12 bases separated the two germline ends. The CDR3 is 15 residues long. DNA for the CDR3: TGTGCCAGCAGTTTATTGGGGGTGGGATACAATGAGCAGTTCTTC. Translating it yields CASSLLGVGYNEQFF.

The rearrangement links TRBV11-2 to TRBJ2-7; TRBD2 might be the D (6 bases). The germline V and J ends were trimmed by 3 bases and 3 bases, with 15 bases remaining between them. Germline loops: CDR1 SGHAT, CDR2 FQNNGV. The CDR3 covers 15 residues. The CDR3, as DNA: TGTGCCAGCAGCTTCGGGAGAAGACACCACTACGAGCAGTACTTC. Translated: CASSFGRRHHYEQYF.

The table lists this clonotype with many counts. V gene TRBV6-1 combines with J gene TRBJ2-2; D unresolved. In germline, CDR1 is MNHNS, CDR2 SASEGT. The CDR3 is 17 residues long. The V and J ends lost 2 bases and 0 bases respectively, with 13 bases between them. The CDR3 sequence is CASSESTALANTGELFF. The CDR3 DNA is TGTGCCAGCAGTGAATCAACAGCCCTCGCGAACACCGGGGAGCTGTTTTTT.

J is TRBJ2-7 and V is TRBV29-1; TRBD2 matches at 10 bases. Germline lookup yields CDR1 SQVTM and CDR2 ANQGSEA. This CDR3 comprises 16 residues. V shed 5 bases, J shed 2 bases, and the junction held 12 bases outside the gene matches. This CDR3 reads CSVLDSPSGRPYEQYF. The CDR3 DNA sequence: TGCAGCGTTTTGGACAGCCCTAGCGGGAGACCCTACGAGCAGTACTTC.

This clonotype was counted at least ten times. The chain combines TRBV6-1 with TRBJ2-7, with 9 bases matching TRBD1. Looked up from germline, CDR1 is MNHNS and CDR2 is SASEGT. The CDR3 sequence is 15 residues long. V shed 5 bases, J shed 2 bases, and the junction held 7 bases outside the gene matches. The CDR3 nucleotides read TGTGCCAGCAGTAAGGACAGGGGCGCAACCTACGAGCAGTACGTC. The encoded protein is CASSKDRGATYEQYV.

The rearrangement joins TRBV7-2 to TRBJ2-5; possibly TRBD2 for D (5 bases). Trimming took off 0 bases at V and 2 bases at J, with 10 bases between the two ends. CDR1 SGHTA and CDR2 FQGNSA come from the germline V gene. CDR3 size: 15 residues. CDR3 DNA sequence: TGTGCCAGCAGCTTAGCGTCGGGGAAGCAAGAGACCCAGTACTTC. Protein: CASSLASGKQETQYF.

Turning to this clonotype: A much bigger clone sits one base away, suggesting this may be a read error. The V call is TRBV3-1, the J call TRBJ2-1; D is unclear. The CDR3 extends over 15 amino acids. Germline V gives CDR1 LGHDT, CDR2 YNNKEL (reference sequence). The CDR3 loop reads CTSSQDPSSYNEQFF. As DNA, the CDR3 is TGTACCAGCAGCCAAGATCCTAGTAGTTACAATGAGCAGTTCTTC.

This clonotype has ten or more counts. The chain combines TRBV5-1 with TRBJ2-1; D might be TRBD1 (5 bases). V was clipped by 6 bases and J by 8 bases, with 12 bases between them. The CDR3 totals 12 residues. Germline V gene lookup returns CDR1 SGHRS and CDR2 YFSETQ. CDR3 DNA: TGCGCCAGCAAGCACAGGTGGGATGAGCAGTTCTTC. This codes for CASKHRWDEQFF.

The table lists this clonotype with many counts. The rearrangement uses TRBV5-1 and TRBJ1-1; D remains ambiguous. Germline loops: CDR1 SGHRS, CDR2 YFSETQ. This CDR3 comprises 13 residues. The V and J ends lost 0 bases and 4 bases respectively, with 7 bases between them. The CDR3, as DNA: TGCGCCAGCAGCTTGGGAGAGGGCACTGAAGCTTTCTTT. Its protein product is CASSLGEGTEAFF.

This clonotype was observed at least ten times. The V gene is TRBV28, the J gene TRBJ2-1; D gene unclear. Germline V CDR1 and CDR2: MDHEN, SYDVKM. The ends were cut back, 5 bases at V and 0 bases at J, with 5 bases in the middle. The CDR3 sequence is 13 residues long. CDR3 residues: CASSPRSYNEQFF. As DNA, the CDR3 is TGTGCCAGCAGTCCCCGCTCCTACAATGAGCAGTTCTTC. Complete variable domain (other parts from reference TRBV28 and TRBJ2-1): DVKVTQSSRYLVKRTGEKVFLECVQDMDHENMFWYRQDPGLGLRLIYFSYDVKMKEKGDIPEGYSVSREKKERFSLILESASTNQTSMYLCASSPRSYNEQFFGPGTRLTVL.

This clonotype was seen many times. The rearrangement links TRBV6-1 to TRBJ1-2; 8 bases agree with TRBD1. After removal of 6 bases from V and 4 bases from J, the junction contained 4 bases not matched to a gene. The CDR3 spans 13 residues. Germline loops: CDR1 MNHNS, CDR2 SASEGT. The CDR3 DNA sequence: TGTGCCAGCAGGACAGGGGCAGGCTATGGCTACACCTTC. It specifies CASRTGAGYGYTF.

This clonotype was counted many times. The gene calls are TRBV28 and TRBJ1-5; TRBD1 matches 7 bases. This CDR3 contains 14 residues. From germline, CDR1 is MDHEN and CDR2 SYDVKM. V dropped 4 bases and J dropped 3; count of bases not matched to a gene: 3. DNA for the CDR3: TGTGCCAGCAGTTCGACAGGGCTCAATCAGCCCCAGCATTTT. Translated, it gives CASSSTGLNQPQHF.

This clonotype showed up many times. J is TRBJ2-2 and V is TRBV5-1; D might be TRBD1 or TRBD2, each matching 5 bases. This CDR3 contains 15 residues. The V gene lost 8 bases and the J gene lost 6 bases, with 20 bases spanning the gap. Germline CDR1 reads SGHRS; CDR2 reads YFSETQ. CDR3 nucleotides: TGCGCCAGTCATTTTGGGGGAAATGTAGCCGGGGAGCTGTTTTTT. This translates into CASHFGGNVAGELFF.

This clonotype has ten or more counts. J is TRBJ2-1 and V is TRBV6-4; 9 bases are a match to TRBD1. The germline V gene has CDR1 MRHNA and CDR2 SNTAGT. V dropped 6 bases and J dropped 6; count of bases not matched to a gene: 12. This CDR3 contains 16 residues. CDR3 DNA: TGTGCCAGCAGCTTCAAGGGGACAGGGACCCTCAATGAGCAGTTCTTC. It codes for CASSFKGTGTLNEQFF.

Ten or more counts support this clonotype. The chain joins TRBV7-9 to TRBJ1-5, with D uncertain. V gave up 5 bases and J gave up 2 bases, with 10 bases separating them. Looked up from germline, CDR1 is SEHNR and CDR2 is FQNEAQ (reference sequence). This CDR3 region has 14 residues. CDR3 nucleotides: TGTGCCAGCAGCGATCATCAAGGCAATCAGCCCCAGCATTTT. Amino acids: CASSDHQGNQPQHF.

A note on this clonotype: An end of the junction does not agree with germline; a read error may underlie this. This sequence joins TRBV5-1 and TRBJ2-7, with TRBD2 matching 9 bases. The germline gives CDR1 SGHRS, CDR2 YFSETQ. The CDR3 sequence is 18 residues long. The CDR3 reads CACSHYFAGGPKSYEQYF. CDR3 nucleotides: TGCGCCTGCAGCCATTACTTTGCGGGAGGGCCTAAGTCCTACGAGCAGTACTTC.